This TCR beta chain was captured in a study of T cell repertoires in cytomegalovirus infection. Study as a whole: The authors used CMV epitopes that were HLA-C-restricted (recently identified) and HLA-B-restricted (well studied).

Study-wide points: The study found HLA-C-restricted CMV-specific TCR beta clonotypes dominating the ex vivo response.

TCRdb ran MiXCR on the reads and lists one entry per CDR3 protein. The sample records approximately 110,000 distinct CDR3 sequences, 42% being singletons. Trimming took off 2 bases at V and 5 bases at J, with 10 bases between the two ends. Germline assignment: CDR1 MGHDK and CDR2 SYGVNS. This CDR3 is built from 13 residues. In regard to this clonotype: Its antigen is undetermined.

The receptor comes from a human donor in good health (CMV status not recorded). Some clones in this sample may be carry-over from other donors' samples. The sequenced sample was CD8+ T cells from cultured PBMCs, obtained from culture after CMV antigen stimulation. The rearrangement links TRBV25-1 to TRBJ2-7; TRBD2 is a possible D gene (6 bases). CDR3 in DNA: TGTGCCAGCAGTGAACCGCCGGGGGACGAGCAGTACTTC. This encodes CASSEPPGDEQYF.